A single T cell receptor beta chain is shown here with its context. The germline gives CDR1 KGHDR, CDR2 SFDVKD. The J segment lost 7 bases and the V segment lost 7 bases, leaving 6 bases of the junction unmatched. The CDR3 is 15 amino acids. Method: immunoSEQ multiplex PCR; TCRdb's copy keeps in-frame clones and lacks some. The profile shows about 130,000 clones, 80% to 95% of them singletons. The entry originates in a study of control samples from healthy donors and cancer patients. The sequence was obtained from a man aged 35 to 55 in good health. The rearrangement uses TRBV24-1 and TRBJ2-1, with 13 bases that match TRBD2. Sequenced sample: blood. The CDR3 sequence: CATSKTSGGPNEQFF. The CDR3 DNA reads as TGTGCCACCAGCAAGACTAGCGGGGGGCCAAATGAGCAGTTCTTC.